One and the same sample provided the 23 T cell receptor beta chains below, sequenced in a study of identical twins. TCRdb used MiXCR to reprocess the 5' RACE reads, holding one entry per CDR3 protein. The sample contains hundreds of thousands of distinct CDR3 sequences, over 15% of which appear only once. These data were also reused for a study on T cells expressing NK-cell markers.

Sequencing was performed on PBMCs. These receptors came from a woman between 18 and 30 years old in good health.

This chain links TRBV3-1 with TRBJ1-5, with D hard to call. The CDR3 length is 15 residues. V lost 1 base, J lost 6 bases, and 13 bases lay in between. Germline CDR1 and CDR2: LGHDT and YNNKEL (reference sequence). CDR3 protein: CASSQATEAAQPQHF. In DNA form, the CDR3 reads TGTGCCAGCAGCCAAGCGACGGAGGCAGCTCAGCCCCAGCATTTT.

This clonotype has just a few counts. The rearrangement links TRBV5-1 to TRBJ1-5, with 7 bases that match TRBD1. J lost 6 bases, V lost 0 bases, and 6 bases had no gene match. The CDR3 is 15 amino acids. CDR1 is SGHRS, CDR2 YFSETQ, per germline. CDR3: CASSLAPGGLQPQHF. The CDR3 DNA reads TGCGCCAGCAGCTTGGCCCCAGGGGGACTTCAGCCCCAGCATTTT.

A remark on this clonotype: Being one base from a much bigger clone, this may be a read error. The chain is built from TRBV20-1 and TRBJ1-2; 8 bases line up with TRBD1. This CDR3 is 14 amino acids long. Germline V lookup: CDR1 DFQATT, CDR2 SNEGSKA (reference sequence). As DNA, the CDR3 is TGCGGTGCCTTACGGCAGGGGGCTATCGATGGCTACACCTTC. Amino acids: CGALRQGAIDGYTF.

The chain carries TRBV10-3 and TRBJ2-7; TRBD1 matches 8 bases. V trimming: 4 bases; J trimming: 7 bases; junction bases outside the gene matches: 6. Per the germline V gene, CDR1 is ENHRY and CDR2 is SYGVKD. The CDR3 loop spans 13 amino acids. CDR3 in amino acids: CAISGQGSGEQYF. The CDR3 coding sequence is TGTGCCATCAGTGGACAGGGGTCCGGAGAGCAGTACTTC.

This clonotype has a handful of counts. J is TRBJ2-1 and V is TRBV5-1, with 10 bases fitting TRBD1. The CDR3 is made up of 19 amino acids. The ends lost 0 bases at V and 4 bases at J; junction bases unmatched: 13. Germline CDR1 SGHRS, CDR2 YFSETQ. The CDR3, as DNA: TGCGCCAGCAGCTTGGCCGGCGGGACAGGGGCCGCCTTTTACAATGAGCAGTTCTTC. This translates into CASSLAGGTGAAFYNEQFF. Combining the CDR3 with reference TRBV5-1 and TRBJ2-1 gives the whole variable domain KAGVTQTPRYLIKTRGQQVTLSCSPISGHRSVSWYQQTPGQGLQFLFEYFSETQRNKGNFPGRFSGRQFSNSRSEMNVSTLELGDSALYLCASSLAGGTGAAFYNEQFFGPGTRLTVL.

The chain carries TRBV6-2 or TRBV6-3 and TRBJ2-4; 8 bases match TRBD2. Trimming took 4 bases from V and 6 from J; bases not matched to a gene: 5. In germline, CDR1 is MNHEY, CDR2 SVGEGT. The CDR3 is made up of 14 amino acids. CDR3 DNA sequence: TGTGCCAGCAGTTCCGGGACTAGGGGAAACATTCAGTACTTC. Translating gives CASSSGTRGNIQYF.

The chain carries TRBV20-1 and TRBJ2-2; TRBD2 matches 10 bases. CDR3 length: 16 residues. Germline trimming cut 3 bases from V and 6 bases from J; bases unmatched to any gene: 10. Germline V gene data show CDR1 as DFQATT and CDR2 as SNEGSKA (reference sequence). The CDR3 nucleotides read TGCAGTGCTAGGTCGCTAGCGGGGGCCAAAGCCGGGGAGCTGTTTTTT. Encoded protein: CSARSLAGAKAGELFF.

This clonotype has only a few counts. The J gene is TRBJ2-3, the V gene TRBV20-1; TRBD2 aligns across 14 bases. CDR3 length: 16 residues. With 3 bases clipped from V and 8 bases from J, the junction kept 10 bases outside the gene matches. Germline V gene data show CDR1 as DFQATT and CDR2 as SNEGSKA (reference sequence). CDR3 loop: CSASPPGLAGAGTQYF. In DNA form, the CDR3 reads TGCAGTGCTAGCCCCCCGGGACTAGCGGGAGCTGGTACGCAGTATTTT.

The chain employs TRBV29-1 and TRBJ1-1; 8 nucleotides align to TRBD1. The germline V gene has CDR1 SQVTM and CDR2 ANQGSEA. The ends lost 5 bases at V and 3 bases at J; junction bases unmatched: 2. CDR3 length: 12 amino acids. In DNA, the CDR3 is TGCAGCGTTTCACAGGGGGACACTGAAGCTTTCTTT. The encoded protein is CSVSQGDTEAFF.

The CDR3, as DNA: TGCGCCAGCAGCTTGGGGATGAGTGAGGGCGGTGAGCAGTTCTTC. This sequence encodes CASSLGMSEGGEQFF. This rearrangement joins TRBV5-1 to TRBJ2-1; D is perhaps TRBD2 (5 bases). This CDR3 has 15 amino acids. Trimming pared 0 bases from V and 9 bases from J, leaving 16 bases between. The germline gives CDR1 SGHRS, CDR2 YFSETQ.

The rearrangement links TRBV12-3 or TRBV12-4 to TRBJ2-3; D gene ambiguous. Trimming pared 6 bases from V and 0 bases from J, leaving 13 bases between. There are 15 residues in the CDR3. DNA of the CDR3: TGTGCCAGCAGGGCTCAGGATCTTAGCACAGATACGCAGTATTTT. This sequence encodes CASRAQDLSTDTQYF.

This clonotype was found a few times. The chain couples TRBV12-3 or TRBV12-4 to TRBJ2-2; D is uncertain. The CDR3 is 13 amino acids. Trimming left V 7 bases short and J 1 base short, with 7 bases between. CDR3 residues: CASTPGNTGELFF. The CDR3, as DNA: TGTGCCAGCACTCCCGGGAACACCGGGGAGCTGTTTTTT.

This clonotype occurred a few times. The rearrangement links TRBV4-3 to TRBJ1-5; the match to TRBD1 covers 7 bases. The CDR3 has 15 residues. The germline V gene encodes CDR1 LGHNA and CDR2 YSLEER. J lost 9 bases, V lost 0 bases, and 8 bases had no gene match. The CDR3 coding sequence is TGCGCCAGCAGCCAAGAGTGGGGACAGTCGCGGCCCCAGCATTTT. Residues: CASSQEWGQSRPQHF.

The V and J genes are TRBV6-1 and TRBJ2-5; D not resolved. The CDR3 has 14 residues. In germline, CDR1 is MNHNS, CDR2 SASEGT. The V and J ends lost 6 bases and 4 bases respectively, with 15 bases between them. The CDR3 region is CASSPPGWSETQYF. The CDR3 region has the DNA TGTGCCAGCAGCCCACCGGGTTGGTCAGAGACCCAGTACTTC.

The chain uses TRBV6-5 and TRBJ2-1; possibly TRBD2 for D (5 bases). Looked up from germline, CDR1 is MNHEY and CDR2 is SVGAGI. V was trimmed by 7 bases and J by 9 bases, leaving 13 bases between them. The CDR3 covers 12 residues. The CDR3 region is CASTSREFEQFF. In DNA, the CDR3 is TGTGCCAGCACCAGCCGGGAATTTGAGCAGTTCTTC.

This clonotype has more than one count but fewer than ten. The genes are TRBV20-1 and TRBJ2-3, with D unclear. The CDR3 contains 11 residues. Germline V gives CDR1 DFQATT, CDR2 SNEGSKA (reference sequence). Trimming left V 7 bases short and J 3 bases short, with 8 bases between. The CDR3 is CSGISTDTQYF. Here the CDR3 DNA reads TGCAGTGGCATTAGTACAGATACGCAGTATTTT.

V usage is TRBV10-3 and J usage is TRBJ2-1, with D possibly being TRBD1 or TRBD2 (5 bases each). Germline lookup yields CDR1 ENHRY and CDR2 SYGVKD. Trimming cost V 10 bases and J 5 bases, with 12 bases left between them. This CDR3 region has 12 residues. This chain's CDR3 is CATEGRDNEQFF. In DNA, the CDR3 is TGTGCCACCGAGGGGCGGGACAATGAGCAGTTCTTC.

V and J are TRBV7-2 and TRBJ1-1; perhaps TRBD1 as D (6 bases). This CDR3 contains 13 residues. With 7 bases removed from V and 7 bases from J, the gap between germline ends came to 16 bases. Germline CDR1 reads SGHTA; CDR2 reads FQGNSA. The CDR3 sequence is CASNFGRGLEAFF. The DNA of the CDR3 is TGTGCCAGCAACTTCGGTCGGGGGCTTGAAGCTTTCTTT. Drawing the rest from reference TRBV7-2 and TRBJ1-1, the complete variable domain is GAGVSQSPSNKVTEKGKDVELRCDPISGHTALYWYRQSLGQGLEFLIYFQGNSAPDKSGLPSDRFSAERTGGSVSTLTIQRTQQEDSAVYLCASNFGRGLEAFFGQGTRLTVV.

This clonotype was seen a handful of times. The rearrangement links TRBV15 to TRBJ2-1; D may be TRBD1 or TRBD2 (5 bases each). CDR1 LNHNV and CDR2 YYDKDF come from the germline V gene (reference sequence). This CDR3 has 11 residues. Trimming took 8 bases from V and 6 from J, leaving 8 bases between them. In DNA, the CDR3 is TGTGCCACCGGTGGGGGCAATGAGCAGTTCTTC. The encoded protein is CATGGGNEQFF.

The chain is built from TRBV10-3 and TRBJ2-3; TRBD1 agrees at 7 bases. The CDR3 sequence is 14 residues long. V was pared by 7 bases and J by 0 bases, with 4 bases of the junction left unmatched. The germline V gene encodes CDR1 ENHRY and CDR2 SYGVKD. The CDR3 reads CAITRQGSTDTQYF. The CDR3 DNA reads TGTGCCATCACCAGACAGGGAAGCACAGATACGCAGTATTTT.

This clonotype counts as medium-sized (0.01 to 0.1%). The chain joins TRBV6-1 to TRBJ2-2; the D gene is possibly TRBD1 (7 bases). V was shortened by 3 bases and J by 3 bases, with 8 bases between the two germline ends. Per the germline V gene, CDR1 is MNHNS and CDR2 is SASEGT. The CDR3 has 14 amino acids. CDR3 DNA: TGTGCCAGCAGTGACAGGGGGGACACCGGGGAGCTGTTTTTT. Translating gives CASSDRGDTGELFF.

In this sample, this clonotype turned up many times. The chain couples TRBV20-1 to TRBJ2-7, with D perhaps TRBD2 (6 bases). V shed 0 bases and J shed 5 bases, with 14 bases lying between them. The CDR3 is 14 residues long. CDR1 and CDR2 from the germline V gene are DFQATT and SNEGSKA (reference sequence). CDR3 DNA: TGCAGTGCTAGAGATCATCCGGGGAGGCACGAGCAGTACTTC. Amino acids: CSARDHPGRHEQYF.

This clonotype was counted only a few times. This rearrangement joins TRBV7-8 to TRBJ2-5; TRBD1 aligns across 7 bases. This CDR3 contains 13 residues. V trimming: 5 bases; J trimming: 5 bases; junction bases outside the gene matches: 5. Germline values: CDR1 SGHVS, CDR2 FQNEAQ. DNA for the CDR3: TGTGCCAGCAGCACGGACAGGTCGGAGACCCAGTACTTC. Protein product: CASSTDRSETQYF.